The 17 T cell receptor beta chains below were found in one sample sequenced in a study of CXCR3-negative and CXCR3-positive naive CD8 T cells. Via 5' RACE with UMI labels, TRB cDNA libraries were prepared. TCRdb reanalyzed the 5' RACE reads and collapses them to one entry per CDR3 protein, without DNA. The table lists some 68,000 distinct CDR3 sequences. General observations from the study: Greater hydrophobicity was found in TRB CDR3s of CXCR3-positive naive cells than of CXCR3-negative naive cells.

Their antigen targets remain unknown. Specimen: naive CXCR3+ CD8+ T cells from blood. The subset here: CD45RO-CCR7+CD27+CD95- naive CD8+ T cells expressing CXCR3 (TNR3+). Source of these receptors: a human donor in good health. Some clones in this sample may be carry-over from other donors' samples.

The chain couples TRBV14 to TRBJ1-1; TCRdb names TRBD1, which stays unverified in the absence of DNA. The germline CDR1 and CDR2 sequences are SGHDN and FVKESK. The CDR3 totals 15 residues. The CDR3 loop reads CASSQVTGGWSEAFF.

This chain connects TRBV28 to TRBJ2-5. This CDR3 comprises 13 residues. Per germline, CDR1 MDHEN and CDR2 SYDVKM. CDR3: CASSFTLEETQYF.

The chain joins TRBV6-6 to TRBJ2-1; TCRdb reports TRBD2, a call that lacks DNA to check it against. Germline V gene sequence: CDR1 MNHNY, CDR2 SVGAGI (reference sequence). This CDR3 spans 14 amino acids. The CDR3 is CASSYSGAYNEQFF.

The gene calls are TRBV12-2 and TRBJ2-1; TCRdb gives TRBD1 as the D gene, but with no DNA this cannot be confirmed. TRBV12-2 is annotated as a pseudogene. This CDR3 has 12 amino acids. The CDR3 loop reads CASSPGRDEQFF.

The chain recombines TRBV7-9 with TRBJ2-3. There are 14 residues in the CDR3. Germline-derived CDR1 and CDR2 are SEHNR and FQNEAQ (reference sequence). This chain's CDR3 is CASSLAQSTDTQYF.

This sequence joins TRBV18 and TRBJ1-2; the TCRdb call, TRBD1, lacks DNA for checking. This CDR3 is built from 16 residues. The V gene's germline CDR1 is KGHSH and CDR2 LQKENI. This chain's CDR3 is CASSPPDRDFGYGYTF.

The chain carries TRBV29-1 and TRBJ2-5; as DNA is missing, the TRBD2 call by TCRdb cannot be tested. Per the germline V gene, CDR1 is SQVTM and CDR2 is ANQGSEA. This CDR3 is built from 14 residues. This CDR3 is CSVELAGEGETQYF.

The V and J genes are TRBV12-3 or TRBV12-4 and TRBJ2-7. This CDR3 is built from 15 residues. CDR3 loop: CASSLIGKTAYEQYF.

The genes are TRBV12-3 or TRBV12-4 and TRBJ2-5; absent DNA, TCRdb's TRBD1 call cannot be checked. The CDR3 loop spans 12 amino acids. The CDR3 here is CASSLPGETQYF.

V usage is TRBV4-1 and J usage is TRBJ2-7. Germline CDR1 MGHRA, CDR2 YSYEKL. The CDR3 length is 14 residues. The CDR3 protein is CASSPHTKQYEQYF.

This chain uses TRBV20-1 with TRBJ2-5; TCRdb designates TRBD1, a call that cannot be tested without DNA. The V gene's germline CDR1 is DFQATT and CDR2 SNEGSKA (reference sequence). The CDR3 totals 14 residues. The CDR3 loop reads CSARGGTVTETQYF.

The chain recombines TRBV29-1 with TRBJ1-2. There are 11 residues in the CDR3. Per germline, CDR1 SQVTM and CDR2 ANQGSEA. Here the CDR3 reads CSVERPNGYTF.

The V and J genes are TRBV7-9 and TRBJ1-2. The CDR3 runs 16 residues. Per the germline V gene, CDR1 is SEHNR and CDR2 is FQNEAQ (reference sequence). CDR3 loop: CASSSTTSDSYYGYTF.

The genes are TRBV20-1 and TRBJ2-7; lacking DNA, the TRBD1 call made by TCRdb goes unchecked. Germline lookup yields CDR1 DFQATT and CDR2 SNEGSKA (reference sequence). The CDR3 is 15 amino acids. The CDR3 protein is CSAISGSGLTYEQYF.

The chain couples TRBV28 to TRBJ2-1. The germline gives CDR1 MDHEN, CDR2 SYDVKM. The CDR3 consists of 11 residues. The CDR3 sequence: CASSGVNEQFF. The variable domain in full, with the rest retrieved from reference TRBV28 and TRBJ2-1, is DVKVTQSSRYLVKRTGEKVFLECVQDMDHENMFWYRQDPGLGLRLIYFSYDVKMKEKGDIPEGYSVSREKKERFSLILESASTNQTSMYLCASSGVNEQFFGPGTRLTVL.

The chain carries TRBV20-1 and TRBJ2-7; no DNA is available, so the TRBD1 call from TCRdb remains unchecked. The CDR3 is 15 amino acids. The germline gives CDR1 DFQATT, CDR2 SNEGSKA (reference sequence). This chain's CDR3 is CSALPLDRASHEQYF.

The chain joins TRBV9 to TRBJ2-3; the D call of TRBD1 rests on TCRdb alone, since no DNA is present to check it. There are 15 residues in the CDR3. The V gene's germline CDR1 is SGDLS and CDR2 YYNGEE. CDR3 region: CASSGGTGWSDTQYF.